This T cell receptor (beta chain) originates from a study of blood T cell repertoires in COVID-19. Background on the study: The study drew acute and convalescent COVID-19 samples from the United States, Italy and Spain. Sample material is recorded as cDNA or gDNA derived from T cells, B-cell-depleted T cells, or PBMCs.

As processed by the authors: Amplification with reference gene primers provided the estimates of nucleated cell counts. Measured with immunoSEQ multiplex PCR; TCRdb has only the in-frame clones, and not every one. D and trimming were read from the DNA, whereas the V and J calls and clone size are those reported in that table. This repertoire shows around 94,000 clones, roughly 80% found once; its top ten account for roughly 19%. With 4 bases clipped from V and 5 bases from J, the junction kept 4 bases outside the gene matches. The CDR3 is 13 residues long. Germline CDR1 KGHSH, CDR2 LQKENI. This clone was seen once.

This receptor was identified in a human donor in a cohort sampled during active COVID-19. This chain joins TRBV18 and TRBJ2-5; the match to TRBD1 covers 7 bases. Specimen: peripheral blood. CDR3 DNA sequence: TGTGCCAGCTCACTAGGGGGCTTGGAGACCCAGTACTTC. Translation gives CASSLGGLETQYF.